The T cell receptor (beta chain) described here comes from a study of T cell repertoires in cytomegalovirus infection. As for the study in general: It was the public TCR beta signatures that indicated both CMV infection and matching HLA type. General study points: Across the ex vivo response, the dominant clonotypes were HLA-C-restricted CMV-specific TCR beta clonotypes.

From the reads, TCRdb called clonotypes with MiXCR, one entry per CDR3 protein. The repertoire holds a few hundred thousand distinct CDR3 sequences, with about 40% as singletons. About this clonotype itself: Its matching antigen is unknown.

The CDR3 has 17 residues. Germline V gene lookup returns CDR1 MNHEY and CDR2 SMNVEV (reference sequence). Deletions cut 0 bases from V and 2 bases from J, with 14 bases between. J is TRBJ1-5 and V is TRBV27, with D perhaps matching TRBD1 (5 bases). This material consisted of cultured PBMCs, taken from culture after CMV antigen stimulation. The receptor was isolated from a human donor in good health (CMV status not recorded). Some clones in this sample may be carry-over from other donors' samples. In DNA, the CDR3 is TGTGCCAGCAGTTTATCCGTCGGTCTAGGGGGCAATCAGCCCCAGCATTTT. Translating it yields CASSLSVGLGGNQPQHF.